The 3 T cell receptor beta chains reported below all come from one sample, sequenced in a study of tumor-infiltrating lymphocytes in oesophageal squamous cell carcinoma. TCRdb ran MiXCR on the PCR reads and lists one entry per CDR3 protein. The sample carries about 11,000 distinct CDR3 sequences, about 47% recorded once. The specimen was esophageal tumor tissue. Receptors originate from a female donor with esophageal squamous cell carcinoma.

The chain couples TRBV4-1 to TRBJ2-4; D remains unclear. The tail of the sequence fits TRBJ2-1 better, so the J call may be wrong. Per the germline V gene, CDR1 is MGHRA and CDR2 is YSYEKL. The length of the CDR3 is 15 residues. DNA of the CDR3: TGCGCCAGCAGCCAAGGTAGCAGCTCCTACAATGAGCAGTTCTTC. Residues: CASSQGSSSYNEQFF.

This clonotype showed up many times. The V gene is TRBV4-1, the J gene TRBJ1-1, with 8 positions matching TRBD1. The germline gives CDR1 MGHRA, CDR2 YSYEKL. The trim removed 3 bases at V and 7 bases at J, leaving 10 bases unmatched. The CDR3 sequence is 15 residues long. The CDR3 coding sequence is TGCGCCAGCAGCCAGCTAACAGGGGGAGGGGGTGAAGCTTTCTTT. Residues: CASSQLTGGGGEAFF.

V gene TRBV7-2 combines with J gene TRBJ1-2; 11 positions match TRBD1. V lost 5 bases and J lost 4; bases outside the gene matches: 3. This CDR3 comprises 14 residues. Looked up from germline, CDR1 is SGHTA and CDR2 is FQGNSA. The CDR3 region is CASSAGQGGYGYTF. The CDR3 bases are TGTGCCAGCAGCGCGGGACAGGGGGGCTATGGCTACACCTTC.